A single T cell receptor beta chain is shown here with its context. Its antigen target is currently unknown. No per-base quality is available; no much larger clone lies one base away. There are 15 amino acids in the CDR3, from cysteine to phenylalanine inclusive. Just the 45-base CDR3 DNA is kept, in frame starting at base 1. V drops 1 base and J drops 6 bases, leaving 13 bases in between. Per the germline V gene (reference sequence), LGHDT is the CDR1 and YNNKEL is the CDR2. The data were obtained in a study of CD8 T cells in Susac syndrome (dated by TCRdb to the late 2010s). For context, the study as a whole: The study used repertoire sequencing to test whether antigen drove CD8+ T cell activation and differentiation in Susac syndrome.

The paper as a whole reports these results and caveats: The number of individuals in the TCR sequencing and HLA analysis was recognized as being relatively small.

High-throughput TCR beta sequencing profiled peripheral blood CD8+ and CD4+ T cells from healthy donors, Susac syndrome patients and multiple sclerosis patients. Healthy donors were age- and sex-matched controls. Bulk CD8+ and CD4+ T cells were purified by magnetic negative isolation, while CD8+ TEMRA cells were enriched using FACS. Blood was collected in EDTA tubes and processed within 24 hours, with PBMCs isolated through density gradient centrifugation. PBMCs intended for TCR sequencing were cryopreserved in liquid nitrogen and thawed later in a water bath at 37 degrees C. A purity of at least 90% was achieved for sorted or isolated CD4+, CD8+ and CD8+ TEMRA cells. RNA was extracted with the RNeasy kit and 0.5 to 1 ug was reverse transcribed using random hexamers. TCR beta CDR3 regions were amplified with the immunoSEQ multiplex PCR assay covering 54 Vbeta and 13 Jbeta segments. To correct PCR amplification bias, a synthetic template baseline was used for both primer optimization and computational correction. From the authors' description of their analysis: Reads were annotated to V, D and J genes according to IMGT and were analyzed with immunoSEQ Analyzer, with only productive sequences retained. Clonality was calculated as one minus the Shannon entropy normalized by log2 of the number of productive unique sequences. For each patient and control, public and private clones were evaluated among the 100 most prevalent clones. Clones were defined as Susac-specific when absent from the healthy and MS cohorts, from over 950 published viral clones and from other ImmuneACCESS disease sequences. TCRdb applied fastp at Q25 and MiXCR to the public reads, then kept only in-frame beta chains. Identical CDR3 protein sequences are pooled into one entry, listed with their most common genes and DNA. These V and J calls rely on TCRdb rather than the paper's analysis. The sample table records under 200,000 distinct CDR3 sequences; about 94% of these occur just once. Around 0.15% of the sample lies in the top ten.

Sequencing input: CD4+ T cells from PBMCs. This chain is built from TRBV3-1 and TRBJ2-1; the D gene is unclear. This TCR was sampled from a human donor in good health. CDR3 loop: CASSQVRLSRNEQFF. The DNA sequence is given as TGTGCCAGCAGCCAAGTGAGACTGTCTCGCAATGAGCAGTTCTTC.